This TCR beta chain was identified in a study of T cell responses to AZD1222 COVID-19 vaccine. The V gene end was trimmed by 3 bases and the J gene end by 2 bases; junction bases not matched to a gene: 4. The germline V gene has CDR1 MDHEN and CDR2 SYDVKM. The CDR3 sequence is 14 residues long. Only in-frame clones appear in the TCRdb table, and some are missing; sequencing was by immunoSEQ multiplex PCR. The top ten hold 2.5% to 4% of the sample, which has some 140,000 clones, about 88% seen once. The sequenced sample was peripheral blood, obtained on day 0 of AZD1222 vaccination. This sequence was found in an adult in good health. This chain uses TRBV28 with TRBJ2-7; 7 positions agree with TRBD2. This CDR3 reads CASSFERGTYEQYF. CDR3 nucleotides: TGTGCCAGCAGTTTCGAGCGGGGAACCTACGAGCAGTACTTC.